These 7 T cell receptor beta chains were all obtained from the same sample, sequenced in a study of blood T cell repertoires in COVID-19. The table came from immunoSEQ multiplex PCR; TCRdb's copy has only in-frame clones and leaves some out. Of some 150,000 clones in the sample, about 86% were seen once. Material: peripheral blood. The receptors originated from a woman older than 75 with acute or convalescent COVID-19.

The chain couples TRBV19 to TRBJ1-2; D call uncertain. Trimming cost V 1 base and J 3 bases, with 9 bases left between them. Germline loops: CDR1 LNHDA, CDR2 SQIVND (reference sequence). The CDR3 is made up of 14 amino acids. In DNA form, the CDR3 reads TGTGCCAGTAGTATAGGAGAGTTCGACTATGGCTACACCTTC. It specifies CASSIGEFDYGYTF.

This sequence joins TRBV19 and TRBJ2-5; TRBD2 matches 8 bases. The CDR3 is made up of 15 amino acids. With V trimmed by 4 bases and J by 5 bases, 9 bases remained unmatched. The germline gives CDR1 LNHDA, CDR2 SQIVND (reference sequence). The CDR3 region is CASSSTGERGETQYF. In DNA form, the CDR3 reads TGTGCCAGTAGTAGTACGGGGGAGCGGGGGGAGACCCAGTACTTC.

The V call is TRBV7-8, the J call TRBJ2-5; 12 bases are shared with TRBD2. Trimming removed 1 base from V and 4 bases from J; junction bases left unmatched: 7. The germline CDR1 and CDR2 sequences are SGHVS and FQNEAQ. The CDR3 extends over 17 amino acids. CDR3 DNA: TGTGCCAGCAGCTTAGTATCTAGCGGGGGGGCGGCAGAGACCCAGTACTTC. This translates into CASSLVSSGGAAETQYF.

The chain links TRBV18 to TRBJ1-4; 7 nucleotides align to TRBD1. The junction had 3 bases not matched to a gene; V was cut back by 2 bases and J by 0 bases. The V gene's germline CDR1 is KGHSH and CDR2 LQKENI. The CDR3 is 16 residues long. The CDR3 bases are TGTGCCAGCTCACCAGGGACAGTGGCAACTAATGAAAAACTGTTTTTT. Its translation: CASSPGTVATNEKLFF.

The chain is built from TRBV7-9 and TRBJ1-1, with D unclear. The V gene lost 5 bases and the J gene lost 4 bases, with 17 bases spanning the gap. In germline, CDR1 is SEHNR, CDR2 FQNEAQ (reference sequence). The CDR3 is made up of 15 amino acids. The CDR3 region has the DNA TGTGCCAGCAGCCCAAAACTTCGGGTTAGCACTGAAGCTTTCTTT. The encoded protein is CASSPKLRVSTEAFF.

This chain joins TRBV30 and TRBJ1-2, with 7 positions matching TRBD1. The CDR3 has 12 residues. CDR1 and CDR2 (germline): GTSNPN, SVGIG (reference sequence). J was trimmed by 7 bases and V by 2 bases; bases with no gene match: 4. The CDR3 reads CAWSPTGSGYTF. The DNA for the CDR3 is TGTGCCTGGAGTCCGACAGGGTCTGGCTACACCTTC.

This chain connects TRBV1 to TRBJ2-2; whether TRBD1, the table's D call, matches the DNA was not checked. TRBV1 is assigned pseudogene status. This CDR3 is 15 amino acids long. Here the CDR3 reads CTSSQHRINTGELFF. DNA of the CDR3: TGCACCAGCAGCCAACACAGAATTAACACCGGGGAGCTGTTTTTT.